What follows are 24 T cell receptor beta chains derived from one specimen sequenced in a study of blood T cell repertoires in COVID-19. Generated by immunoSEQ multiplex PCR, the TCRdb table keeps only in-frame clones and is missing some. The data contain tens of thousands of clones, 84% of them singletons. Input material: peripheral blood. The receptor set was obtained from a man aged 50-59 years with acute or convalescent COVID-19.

The CDR3 sequence is CSVVALLGENYGYTF. As DNA, the CDR3 is TGCAGCGTTGTGGCCCTTCTTGGGGAGAACTATGGCTACACCTTC. The genes are TRBV29-1 and TRBJ1-2; D is undetermined. Trimming stripped 4 bases from V and 2 bases from J, with 17 bases between. This CDR3 comprises 15 residues. Germline loops: CDR1 SQVTM, CDR2 ANQGSEA.

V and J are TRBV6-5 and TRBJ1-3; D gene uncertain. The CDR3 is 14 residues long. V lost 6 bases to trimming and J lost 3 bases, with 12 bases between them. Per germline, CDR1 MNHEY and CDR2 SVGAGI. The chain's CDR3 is CASRSGFGGNTIYF. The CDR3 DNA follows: TGTGCCAGCAGGTCAGGATTCGGTGGAAACACCATATATTTT.

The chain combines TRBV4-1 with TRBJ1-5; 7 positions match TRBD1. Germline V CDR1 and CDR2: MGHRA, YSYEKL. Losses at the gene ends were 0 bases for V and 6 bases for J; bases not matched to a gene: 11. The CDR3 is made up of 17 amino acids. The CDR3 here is CASSQDKGAGIGQPQHF. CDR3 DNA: TGCGCCAGCAGCCAAGATAAGGGGGCAGGTATCGGTCAGCCCCAGCATTTT.

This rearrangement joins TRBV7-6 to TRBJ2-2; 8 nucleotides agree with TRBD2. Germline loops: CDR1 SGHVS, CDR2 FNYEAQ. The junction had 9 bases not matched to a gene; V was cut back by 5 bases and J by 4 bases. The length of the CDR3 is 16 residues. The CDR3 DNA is TGTGCCAGCAGCCCTGCCGGGGCGGGGGGCACCGGGGAGCTGTTTTTT. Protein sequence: CASSPAGAGGTGELFF.

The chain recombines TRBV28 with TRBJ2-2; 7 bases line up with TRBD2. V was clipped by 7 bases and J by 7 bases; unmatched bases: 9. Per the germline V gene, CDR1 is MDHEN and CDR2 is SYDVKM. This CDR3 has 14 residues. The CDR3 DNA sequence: TGTGCCAGCACAACGGGAGGAACAATCGGGGAGCTGTTTTTT. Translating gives CASTTGGTIGELFF.

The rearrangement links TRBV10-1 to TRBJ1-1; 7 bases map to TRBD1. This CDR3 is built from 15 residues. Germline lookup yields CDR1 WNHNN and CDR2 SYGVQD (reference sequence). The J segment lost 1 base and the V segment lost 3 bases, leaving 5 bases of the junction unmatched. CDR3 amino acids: CASSEGTGANTEAFF. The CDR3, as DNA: TGCGCCAGCAGTGAAGGCACAGGGGCGAACACTGAAGCTTTCTTT.

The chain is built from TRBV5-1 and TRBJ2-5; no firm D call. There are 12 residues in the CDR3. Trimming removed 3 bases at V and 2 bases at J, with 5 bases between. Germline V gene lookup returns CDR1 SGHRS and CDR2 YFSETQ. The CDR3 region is CASSSNQETQYF. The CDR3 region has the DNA TGCGCCAGCAGCTCAAATCAAGAGACCCAGTACTTC.

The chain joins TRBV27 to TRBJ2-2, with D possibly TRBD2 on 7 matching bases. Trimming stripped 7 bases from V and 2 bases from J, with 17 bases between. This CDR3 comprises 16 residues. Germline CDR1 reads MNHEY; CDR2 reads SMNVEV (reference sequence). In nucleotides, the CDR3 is TGTGCCAGCACCCAAGGGGGGGTGAAAAACACCGGGGAGCTGTTTTTT. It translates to CASTQGGVKNTGELFF.

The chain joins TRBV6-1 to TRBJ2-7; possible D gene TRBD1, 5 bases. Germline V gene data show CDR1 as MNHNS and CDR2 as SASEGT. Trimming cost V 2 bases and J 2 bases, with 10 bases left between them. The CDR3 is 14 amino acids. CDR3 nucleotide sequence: TGTGCCAGCAGTGAAAACAGGCTGACCTACGAGCAGTACTTC. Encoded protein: CASSENRLTYEQYF.

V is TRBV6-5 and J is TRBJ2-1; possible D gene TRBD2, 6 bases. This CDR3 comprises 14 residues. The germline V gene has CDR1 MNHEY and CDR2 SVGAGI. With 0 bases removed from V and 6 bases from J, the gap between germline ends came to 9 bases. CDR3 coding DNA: TGTGCCAGCAGTTACTCGGAGGGCGGCAATGAGCAGTTCTTC. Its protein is CASSYSEGGNEQFF.

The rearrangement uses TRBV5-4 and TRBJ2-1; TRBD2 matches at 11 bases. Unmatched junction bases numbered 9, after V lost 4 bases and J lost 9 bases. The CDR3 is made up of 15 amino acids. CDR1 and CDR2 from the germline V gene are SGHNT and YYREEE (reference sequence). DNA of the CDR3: TGTGCCAGCAGCCCTAGCGGGGGGCAGAATAGTGAGCAGTTCTTC. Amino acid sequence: CASSPSGGQNSEQFF.

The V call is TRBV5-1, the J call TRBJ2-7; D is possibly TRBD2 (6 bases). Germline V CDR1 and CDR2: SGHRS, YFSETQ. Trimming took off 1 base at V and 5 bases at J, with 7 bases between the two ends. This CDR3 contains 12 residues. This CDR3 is CASSLSGDEQYF. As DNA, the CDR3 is TGCGCCAGCAGCTTGTCGGGGGACGAGCAGTACTTC.

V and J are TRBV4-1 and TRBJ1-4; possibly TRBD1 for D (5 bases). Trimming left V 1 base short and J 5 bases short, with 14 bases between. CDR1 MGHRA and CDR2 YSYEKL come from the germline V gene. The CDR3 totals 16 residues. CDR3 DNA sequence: TGCGCCAGCAGCCAAGGTTTTGCAGGGCTAAATGAAAAACTGTTTTTT. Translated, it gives CASSQGFAGLNEKLFF.

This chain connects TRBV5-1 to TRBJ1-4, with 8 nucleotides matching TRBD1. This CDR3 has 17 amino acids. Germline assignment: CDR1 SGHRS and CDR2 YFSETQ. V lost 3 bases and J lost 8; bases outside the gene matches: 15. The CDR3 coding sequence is TGCGCCAGCAGCTCGCGACCCGTGACAGGGGCCAACGAAAAACTGTTTTTT. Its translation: CASSSRPVTGANEKLFF.

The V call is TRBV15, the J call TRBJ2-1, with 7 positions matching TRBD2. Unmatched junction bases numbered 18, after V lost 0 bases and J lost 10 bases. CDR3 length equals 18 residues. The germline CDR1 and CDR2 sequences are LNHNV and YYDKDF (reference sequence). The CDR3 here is CATSRDPRGLLSLGEQFF. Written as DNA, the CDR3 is TGTGCCACCAGCAGAGACCCACGGGGACTACTAAGTCTGGGCGAGCAGTTCTTC.

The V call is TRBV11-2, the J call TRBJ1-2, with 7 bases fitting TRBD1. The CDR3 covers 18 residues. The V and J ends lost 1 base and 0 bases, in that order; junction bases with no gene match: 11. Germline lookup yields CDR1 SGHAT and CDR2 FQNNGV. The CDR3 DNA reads TGTGCCAGCAGCTTAGGTGGGACAGTGAATATAGCTAACTATGGCTACACCTTC. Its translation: CASSLGGTVNIANYGYTF. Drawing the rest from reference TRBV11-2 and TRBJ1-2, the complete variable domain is EAGVAQSPRYKIIEKRQSVAFWCNPISGHATLYWYQQILGQGPKLLIQFQNNGVVDDSQLPKDRFSAERLKGVDSTLKIQPAKLEDSAVYLCASSLGGTVNIANYGYTFGSGTRLTVV.

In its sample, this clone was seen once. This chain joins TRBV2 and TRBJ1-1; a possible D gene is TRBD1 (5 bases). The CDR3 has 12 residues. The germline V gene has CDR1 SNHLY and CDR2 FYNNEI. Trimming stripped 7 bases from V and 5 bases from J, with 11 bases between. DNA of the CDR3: TGTGCCAGCAAACCCGGGGGAACTGAAGCTTTCTTT. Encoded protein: CASKPGGTEAFF. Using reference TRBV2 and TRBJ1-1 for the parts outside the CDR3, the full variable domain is EPEVTQTPSHQVTQMGQEVILRCVPISNHLYFYWYRQILGQKVEFLVSFYNNEISEKSEIFDDQFSVERPDGSNFTLKIRSTKLEDSAMYFCASKPGGTEAFFGQGTRLTVV.

CDR3 loop: CASSLWDRGINGYTF. In DNA form, the CDR3 reads TGCGCCAGCAGCCTATGGGACAGGGGGATCAATGGCTACACCTTC. The chain recombines TRBV4-1 with TRBJ1-2; 11 positions agree with TRBD1. Germline trimming cut 4 bases from V and 6 bases from J; bases unmatched to any gene: 7. In germline, CDR1 is MGHRA, CDR2 YSYEKL. The CDR3 is 15 residues long.

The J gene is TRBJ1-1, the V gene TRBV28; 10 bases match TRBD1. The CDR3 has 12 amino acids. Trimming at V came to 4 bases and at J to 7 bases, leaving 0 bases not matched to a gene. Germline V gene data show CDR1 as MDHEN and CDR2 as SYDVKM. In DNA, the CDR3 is TGTGCCAGCAGTTGGGACAGGGGTGAAGCTTTCTTT. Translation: CASSWDRGEAFF.

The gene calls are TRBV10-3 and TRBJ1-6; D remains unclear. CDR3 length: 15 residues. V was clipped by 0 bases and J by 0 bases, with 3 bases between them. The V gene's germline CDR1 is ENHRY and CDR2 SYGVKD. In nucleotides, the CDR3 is TGTGCCATCAGTGAGTCCGGCTCCTATAATTCACCCCTCCACTTT. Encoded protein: CAISESGSYNSPLHF.

CDR3 region: CASSPRQPSYEQYF. The CDR3 bases are TGTGCCAGCAGCCCAAGACAGCCCTCCTACGAGCAGTACTTC. V usage is TRBV11-2 and J usage is TRBJ2-7; perhaps TRBD1 as D (5 bases). Germline loops: CDR1 SGHAT, CDR2 FQNNGV. The V end was cut by 5 bases, the J end by 0 bases, with 11 bases between. The length of the CDR3 is 14 residues. Full variable domain (rest looked up from reference TRBV11-2 and TRBJ2-7): EAGVAQSPRYKIIEKRQSVAFWCNPISGHATLYWYQQILGQGPKLLIQFQNNGVVDDSQLPKDRFSAERLKGVDSTLKIQPAKLEDSAVYLCASSPRQPSYEQYFGPGTRLTVT.

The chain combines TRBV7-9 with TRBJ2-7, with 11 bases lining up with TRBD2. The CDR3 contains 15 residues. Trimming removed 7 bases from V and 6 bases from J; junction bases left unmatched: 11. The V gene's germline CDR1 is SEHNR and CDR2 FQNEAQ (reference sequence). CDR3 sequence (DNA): TGTGCCAGCACCACGGCAACTAGCGGGAGTATCGAGCAGTACTTC. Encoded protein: CASTTATSGSIEQYF.

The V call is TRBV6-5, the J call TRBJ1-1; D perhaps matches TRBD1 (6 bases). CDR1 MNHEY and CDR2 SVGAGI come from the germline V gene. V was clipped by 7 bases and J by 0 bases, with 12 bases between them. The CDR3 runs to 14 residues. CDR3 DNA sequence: TGTGCCAGCATACCGGGACATTTGAACACTGAAGCTTTCTTT. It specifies CASIPGHLNTEAFF.

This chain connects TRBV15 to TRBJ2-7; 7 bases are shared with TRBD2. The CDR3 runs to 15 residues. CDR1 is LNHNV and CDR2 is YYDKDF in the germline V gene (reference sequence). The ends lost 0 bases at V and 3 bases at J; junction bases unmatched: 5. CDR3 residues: CATSRDIGRLYEQYF. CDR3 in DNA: TGTGCCACCAGCAGAGATATCGGGAGGCTCTACGAGCAGTACTTC.